This T cell receptor (beta chain) was profiled in a study of blood T cell repertoires in COVID-19. Study overall: COVID-19 samples from acute and convalescent phases originated in the United States, Italy and Spain. PBMCs, B-cell-depleted T cells, or T cells provided the cDNA or gDNA that made up the material.

There are 16 residues in the CDR3. Trimming at V came to 5 bases and at J to 4 bases, leaving 9 bases not matched to a gene. In germline, CDR1 is SGHAT, CDR2 FQNNGV. The table came from immunoSEQ multiplex PCR; TCRdb's copy has only in-frame clones and leaves some out. The table shows around 380,000 clones, with over 65% occurring only once. The sequence was obtained from a human donor with acute or convalescent COVID-19. The donor label of this sample is uncertain. Sequencing input: peripheral blood. The rearrangement links TRBV11-2 to TRBJ1-3, with TRBD1 matching 9 bases. The CDR3 DNA reads as TGTGCCAGCAGCCTCCTACAGGGGGCGACCGGAAACACCATATATTTT. Translating it yields CASSLLQGATGNTIYF.